This note documents a single T cell receptor (beta chain) sequence. The antigen remains undetermined. The sample comes from a study of cytomegalovirus exposure and HLA in healthy donors. Study-wide points: Apparent HLA restriction characterized most CMV-associated TCR beta chains in a later analysis.

Losses at the gene ends were 2 bases for V and 7 bases for J; bases not matched to a gene: 10. The CDR3 covers 16 residues. Germline CDR1 is SGHRS and CDR2 is YFSETQ. The PCR was carried out with 60 Vbeta primers and 13 Jbeta primers. Using immunoSEQ multiplex PCR, the repertoire was profiled, and TCRdb retains in-frame clones only, with some absent. The data show roughly 120,000 clones, roughly 80% seen once. This receptor was identified in a male donor in good health and CMV-seronegative. The chain uses TRBV5-1 and TRBJ2-1, with TRBD2 matching over 9 bases. The sequenced material came from PBMCs. The CDR3 is CASSFGREGFRNEQFF. CDR3 sequence (DNA): TGCGCCAGCAGCTTTGGGCGGGAGGGGTTTCGGAATGAGCAGTTCTTC.